This T cell receptor beta chain was captured by sequencing in a study of blood T cell repertoires in COVID-19 (dated by TCRdb to the early 2020s). Broadly, across the study: Samples from collaborators originated in the United States, Italy and Spain and spanned both the acute and convalescent phases of COVID-19. The prospective study material was composed of cDNA or gDNA derived from T cells, B-cell-depleted T cells, or PBMCs. Subjects who had been exposed to COVID-19, were actively infected with it, or had recovered from it provided the deeply sampled blood TCRbeta repertoires that made up the dataset. The repertoires were made available in a free public database intended to serve as a resource for research on the immune response to SARS-CoV-2. Samples came from the ongoing ImmuneRACE study (first 160 participants) plus 1,254 subjects from 6 global collaborators. Sample metadata almost always included a de-identified subject ID, COVID-19 status, age in years and sex. Where available, HLA class I and class II types were obtained from metadata supplied by the sample provider rather than from assay-based typing.

Collaborating institutions collected whole blood in K2EDTA tubes following their own protocols. For TCRbeta analysis, collaborators shipped samples as frozen whole blood, isolated PBMCs, or DNA extracted from either of those sample types. Comments on this clone: What this receptor recognizes is not known. No clone much larger than this one lies a single base away; base qualities are absent.

The immunoSEQ Assay, a bias-controlled multiplex PCR, was used to amplify TCRbeta CDR3 regions from genomic DNA. The authors' analysis ran thus. The number of nucleated cells in each sample was estimated by amplification of reference gene primers within the assay. To quantify the absolute abundance of each unique TCRbeta CDR3 rearrangement, sequence reads were collapsed and filtered. For each sample, productive Simpson clonality was calculated by taking the square root of Simpson's diversity index across productive rearrangements. TCRdb provides this immuneACCESS table in a form limited to in-frame rearrangements. Some clones are lacking; in checked studies, under half of them reflect an unresolved V gene, and why the rest are absent is not known. V, J and clone size derive from that table, while D and trimming were established from the DNA sequence. The sample table holds more than 80,000 clones, of which around 90% were seen once. Roughly 10% of the sample is taken by the ten largest.

Including cysteine and phenylalanine, the CDR3 has 14 amino acids. The read is trimmed to its CDR3 DNA, 42 bases read in frame from base 1. The germline V gene supplies CDR1 SGHRS and CDR2 YFSETQ. At the junction V is shortened by 0 bases and J by 5 bases, with 11 bases in between. Study-level results and caveats: Clinical and demographic metadata were provided uncurated, with the amount varying by source and participant.

Material for sequencing was peripheral blood. The sequence derives from an elderly man with acute or convalescent COVID-19. The chain is assembled from TRBV5-1 and TRBJ1-1; the D segment could be TRBD1, given 5 matching bases. The CDR3 loop reads CASSLDAGRTEAFF. The DNA is TGCGCCAGCAGCTTGGACGCGGGGCGGACTGAAGCTTTCTTT.